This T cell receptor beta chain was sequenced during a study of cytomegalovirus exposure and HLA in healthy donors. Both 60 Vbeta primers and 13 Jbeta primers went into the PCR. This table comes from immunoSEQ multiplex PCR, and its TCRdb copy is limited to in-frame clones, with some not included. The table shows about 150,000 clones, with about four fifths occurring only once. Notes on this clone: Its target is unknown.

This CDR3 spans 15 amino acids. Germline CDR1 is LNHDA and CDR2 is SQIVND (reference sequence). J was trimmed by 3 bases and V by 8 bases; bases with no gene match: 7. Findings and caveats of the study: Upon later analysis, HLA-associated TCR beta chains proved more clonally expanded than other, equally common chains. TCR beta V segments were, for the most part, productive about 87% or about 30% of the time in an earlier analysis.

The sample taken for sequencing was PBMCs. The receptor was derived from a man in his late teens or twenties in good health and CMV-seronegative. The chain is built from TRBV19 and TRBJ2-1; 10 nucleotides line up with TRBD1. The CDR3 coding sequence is TGTGCCAGTTCCTTGACAGGGGGCTACTACAATGAGCAGTTCTTC. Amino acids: CASSLTGGYYNEQFF.